The rows below give T cell receptor beta chains drawn from one sample of a study of shared clonotypes between healthy human individuals. The method was immunoSEQ multiplex PCR; TCRdb's version includes in-frame clones alone and lacks a portion of them. The profile shows 150,000 to 200,000 clones, approximately 95% of them singletons. The sequenced sample consisted of naive CD4+ T cells sorted from blood. The source of these receptors is a woman aged 25 to 39 in good health. The CDR3 runs from the conserved cysteine through the conserved F or W. D genes are given only for firm matches. Only some rows state a clone size, as once, few, many or a class for expanded clones.

J | D | size | V | CDR3 | DNA
TRBJ1-3 | . | . | TRBV19 | CATEKGYSGNTIYF | TGTGCCACAGAGAAGGGATACTCTGGAAACACCATATATTTT
TRBJ2-2 | TRBD2 | once | TRBV9 | CASPGLAGITGELFF | TGTGCCAGCCCAGGATTAGCGGGGATCACCGGGGAGCTGTTTTTT
TRBJ2-1 | TRBD2 | . | TRBV30 | CAWSLLAGEEQFF | TGTGCCTGGAGTCTACTAGCGGGAGAGGAGCAGTTCTTC
TRBJ1-1 | . | . | TRBV7-9 | CASSLDPGWTEAFF | TGTGCCAGCAGCTTAGATCCGGGGTGGACTGAAGCTTTCTTT
TRBJ1-4 | TRBD1 | . | TRBV9 | CASSVRGQGDEKLFF | TGTGCCAGCAGCGTAAGAGGACAGGGGGATGAAAAACTGTTTTTT
TRBJ2-1 | . | . | TRBV2 | CATNEQGVGHNEQFF | TGTGCCACCAACGAACAGGGAGTTGGCCACAATGAGCAGTTCTTC
TRBJ2-1 | . | . | TRBV7-2 | CASSLKTSSYYSNEQFF | TGTGCCAGCAGCTTAAAGACTAGTTCCTACTACAGCAATGAGCAGTTCTTC
TRBJ1-1 | . | once | TRBV15 | CATSRDFVRGNTEAFF | TGTGCCACCAGCAGAGATTTTGTGAGGGGGAACACTGAAGCTTTCTTT
TRBJ1-2 | TRBD1 | . | TRBV18 | CASSRTGSDYGYTF | TGTGCCAGCTCAAGGACAGGGTCTGACTATGGCTACACCTTC
TRBJ2-7 | . | . | TRBV9 | CASSVGPLGGPTYEQYF | TGTGCCAGCAGCGTAGGCCCCCTCGGGGGTCCTACCTACGAGCAGTACTTC
TRBJ2-7 | TRBD1 | . | TRBV6-5 | CASSFTRTGPYEQYF | TGTGCCAGCAGTTTCACTCGGACAGGGCCCTACGAGCAGTACTTC
TRBJ2-5 | . | . | TRBV27 | CASSFVPVEGGETQYF | TGTGCCAGCAGTTTCGTACCGGTGGAGGGTGGAGAGACCCAGTACTTC
TRBJ2-7 | . | . | TRBV9 | CASSVATGPYEQYF | TGTGCCAGCAGCGTAGCTACAGGACCCTACGAGCAGTACTTC
TRBJ2-6 | . | . | TRBV4-1 | CASSQVGGPGANVLTF | TGCGCCAGCAGCCAAGTGGGAGGACCTGGGGCCAACGTCCTGACTTTC
TRBJ2-7 | TRBD1 | once | TRBV5-1 | CASSLDRGTHEQYF | TGCGCCAGCAGCTTGGACAGGGGGACCCACGAGCAGTACTTC
TRBJ1-5 | . | . | TRBV6-1 | CASSDPDRAQPQHF | TGTGCCAGCAGTGACCCGGATCGGGCCCAGCCCCAGCATTTT
TRBJ2-7 | . | . | TRBV28 | CASSLGGASYEQYF | TGTGCCAGCAGTCTGGGGGGGGCTTCCTACGAGCAGTACTTC
TRBJ1-2 | TRBD1 | . | TRBV28 | CETRGRGYGYTF | TGTGAGACCAGGGGGCGAGGGTATGGCTACACCTTC
TRBJ1-4 | . | . | TRBV18 | CASSPFHGNEKLFF | TGTGCCAGCTCACCGTTTCACGGGAATGAAAAACTGTTTTTT
TRBJ1-3 | . | . | TRBV28 | CASSYPGRDTIYF | TGTGCCAGCAGTTATCCGGGCAGGGACACCATATATTTT
TRBJ1-1 | . | . | TRBV6-6 | CASIIRGNTEAFF | TGTGCCAGCATCATCAGGGGGAACACTGAAGCTTTCTTT
TRBJ1-6 | . | . | TRBV6-5 | CASSYSRDFNSPLHF | TGTGCCAGCAGTTACTCAAGAGATTTTAATTCACCCCTCCACTTT
TRBJ2-6 | . | . | TRBV28 | CASSFESWANVLTF | TGTGCCAGCAGTTTTGAGAGCTGGGCCAACGTCCTGACTTTC
TRBJ1-5 | . | once | TRBV10-2 | CATSRGDSNQPQHF | TGCGCCACCTCCCGCGGGGATAGCAATCAGCCCCAGCATTTT
TRBJ2-5 | TRBD2 | . | TRBV10-3 | CAISPSGGWETQYF | TGTGCCATCAGTCCCTCGGGGGGATGGGAGACCCAGTACTTC
TRBJ1-5 | . | . | TRBV28 | CASREGTQPQHF | TGTGCCAGCAGGGAAGGGACTCAGCCCCAGCATTTT
TRBJ1-4 | TRBD1 | . | TRBV28 | CASSGQGATNEKLFF | TGTGCCAGCAGTGGACAGGGAGCAACTAATGAAAAACTGTTTTTT
TRBJ1-2 | . | . | TRBV19 | CASIWTGSNYGYTF | TGTGCCAGTATATGGACGGGCAGTAACTATGGCTACACCTTC
TRBJ2-7 | TRBD1 | . | TRBV5-5 | CASSYLGGQYTYEQYF | TGTGCCAGCAGTTACCTAGGGGGACAGTATACCTACGAGCAGTACTTC
TRBJ2-7 | . | once | TRBV2 | CASSEEAGVYYEQYF | TGTGCCAGCAGTGAAGAGGCAGGGGTCTACTACGAGCAGTACTTC
TRBJ2-3 | TRBD2 | . | TRBV6-6 | CASTGTSSRDTQYF | TGTGCCAGTACCGGGACTAGTTCTAGAGATACGCAGTATTTT
TRBJ2-7 | . | . | TRBV9 | CASSVGGVTSYEQYF | TGTGCCAGCAGCGTAGGAGGGGTTACCTCCTACGAGCAGTACTTC
TRBJ2-2 | TRBD1 | . | TRBV7-6 | CASSFSGTGRNTGELFF | TGTGCCAGCAGCTTTTCCGGGACAGGGAGGAACACCGGGGAGCTGTTTTTT
TRBJ2-7 | TRBD1 | . | TRBV28 | CASSPRTGGVYEQYF | TGTGCCAGCAGTCCTCGTACAGGGGGTGTGTACGAGCAGTACTTC
TRBJ2-5 | . | . | TRBV11-2 | CASSLDRGLGTYQETQYF | TGTGCCAGCAGCTTAGATCGTGGGTTGGGGACATACCAAGAGACCCAGTACTTC
TRBJ1-2 | TRBD1 | . | TRBV28 | CATIEGQGATFYGYTF | TGTGCCACCATCGAGGGGCAGGGGGCTACCTTCTATGGCTACACCTTC
TRBJ1-1 | . | . | TRBV28 | CASRLGQGFTEAFF | TGTGCCAGCAGGCTGGGACAAGGCTTTACTGAAGCTTTCTTT
TRBJ1-4 | . | . | TRBV11-2 | CASRGEGAEKLFF | TGTGCCAGCAGGGGGGAAGGGGCTGAAAAACTGTTTTTT
TRBJ2-7 | . | once | TRBV28 | CASSPGTNEQYF | TGTGCCAGCAGTCCAGGGACAAACGAGCAGTACTTC
TRBJ1-1 | TRBD1 | . | TRBV7-9 | CASSPRQGVTTEAFF | TGTGCCAGCAGCCCTCGACAGGGGGTTACCACTGAAGCTTTCTTT
TRBJ2-2 | TRBD1 | . | TRBV5-1 | CASSLAFGQGVPGELFF | TGCGCCAGCAGCTTGGCGTTCGGACAGGGGGTTCCCGGGGAGCTGTTTTTT
TRBJ2-5 | . | . | TRBV5-6 | CASSLSGVRETQYF | TGTGCCAGCAGCTTGTCGGGGGTAAGAGAGACCCAGTACTTC
TRBJ1-2 | TRBD1 | . | TRBV6-1 | CASTLTGVDGYTF | TGTGCCAGCACCTTGACAGGGGTCGATGGCTACACCTTC
TRBJ1-5 | . | few | TRBV15 | CATTGYSNQPQHF | TGTGCCACCACAGGGTATAGCAATCAGCCCCAGCATTTT
TRBJ2-7 | TRBD2 | . | TRBV5-6 | CASSLRLTSGRGAIEQYF | TGTGCCAGCAGCTTGAGGCTTACTAGCGGGAGAGGGGCGATCGAGCAGTACTTC
TRBJ1-4 | . | . | TRBV27 | CASRPGRFNEKLFF | TGTGCCAGCAGGCCGGGACGGTTTAATGAAAAACTGTTTTTT
TRBJ2-7 | . | . | TRBV10-3 | CAISDKGSSYEQYF | TGTGCCATCAGTGATAAGGGGTCCTCCTACGAGCAGTACTTC
TRBJ2-2 | . | once | TRBV14 | CASSQGYGVNTGELFF | TGTGCCAGCAGCCAAGGGTACGGAGTGAACACCGGGGAGCTGTTTTTT
TRBJ1-1 | TRBD1 | . | TRBV18 | CASSPRTGGAAEAFF | TGTGCCAGCTCCCCGAGGACAGGGGGCGCCGCTGAAGCTTTCTTT
TRBJ2-7 | TRBD1 | . | TRBV27 | CASRDKTGTGGAEQYF | TGTGCCAGCAGGGACAAGACCGGGACAGGGGGCGCCGAGCAGTACTTC
TRBJ2-7 | . | . | TRBV6-6 | CASSPGRYEQYF | TGTGCCAGCAGTCCAGGACGATACGAGCAGTACTTC
TRBJ1-3 | . | . | TRBV28 | CASKVPNSGNTIYF | TGTGCCAGCAAGGTACCCAACTCTGGAAACACCATATATTTT
TRBJ1-1 | . | . | TRBV18 | CASSPWENTEAFF | TGTGCCAGCTCACCCTGGGAAAACACTGAAGCTTTCTTT
TRBJ2-5 | TRBD1 | . | TRBV6-5 | CASSPMGQVQETQYF | TGTGCCAGCAGTCCTATGGGACAGGTCCAAGAGACCCAGTACTTC